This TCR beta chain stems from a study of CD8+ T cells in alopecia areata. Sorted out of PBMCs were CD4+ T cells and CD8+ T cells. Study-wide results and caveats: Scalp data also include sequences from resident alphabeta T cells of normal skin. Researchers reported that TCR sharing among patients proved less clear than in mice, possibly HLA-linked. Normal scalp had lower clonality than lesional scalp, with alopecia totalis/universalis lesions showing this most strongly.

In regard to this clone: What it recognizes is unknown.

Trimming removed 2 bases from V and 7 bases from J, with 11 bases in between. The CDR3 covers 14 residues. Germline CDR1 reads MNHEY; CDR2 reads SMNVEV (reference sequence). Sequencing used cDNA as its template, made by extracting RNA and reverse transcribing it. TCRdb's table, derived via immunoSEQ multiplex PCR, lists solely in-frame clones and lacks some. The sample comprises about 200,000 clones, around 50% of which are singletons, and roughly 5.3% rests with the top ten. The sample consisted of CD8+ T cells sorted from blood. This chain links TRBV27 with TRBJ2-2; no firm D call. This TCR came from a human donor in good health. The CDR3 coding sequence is TGTGCCAGCAGTTTAAGTTGGCACCTCGGGGAGCTGTTTTTT. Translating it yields CASSLSWHLGELFF.